This T cell receptor (beta chain) was found in a study of regulatory T cells in long-lasting Graves disease. The germline V gene has CDR1 DFQATT and CDR2 SNEGSKA (reference sequence). The J segment lost 1 base and the V segment lost 5 bases, leaving 7 bases of the junction unmatched. The CDR3 sequence is 15 residues long. iRepertoire HTBI primers and Arm-PCR of CDR3 regions built TCR beta libraries. TCRdb passed the multiplex PCR reads through MiXCR, listing each CDR3 protein once. Of about 240,000 distinct CDR3 sequences detected, 20% to 25% appear once; the ten largest clones hold more than 11%. The time point denotes: newly diagnosed GD, antithyroid drugs for less than 3 months. With RNA extracted from PBMCs as input, the TCR library was made.

Source: peripheral blood mononuclear cells (PBMCs), taken at new diagnosis, from a patient treated with antithyroid drugs. The source of this sequence is a female donor with Graves disease. V usage is TRBV20-1 and J usage is TRBJ2-7; 11 bases map to TRBD2. This CDR3 reads CSAETSGDPSYEQYF. CDR3 nucleotides: TGCAGTGCTGAGACTAGCGGGGACCCTTCCTACGAGCAGTACTTC.